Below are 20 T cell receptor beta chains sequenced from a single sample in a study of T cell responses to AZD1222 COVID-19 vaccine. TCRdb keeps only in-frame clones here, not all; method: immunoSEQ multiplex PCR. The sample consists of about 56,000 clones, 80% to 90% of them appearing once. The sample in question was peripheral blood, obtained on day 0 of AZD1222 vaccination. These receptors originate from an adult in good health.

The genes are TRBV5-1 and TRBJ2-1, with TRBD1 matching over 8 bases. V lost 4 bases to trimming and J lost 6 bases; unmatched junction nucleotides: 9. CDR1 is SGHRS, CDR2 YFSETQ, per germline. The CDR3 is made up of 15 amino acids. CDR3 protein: CASSTTGVSINEQFF. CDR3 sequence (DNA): TGCGCCAGCAGCACGACAGGGGTGTCGATCAATGAGCAGTTCTTC.

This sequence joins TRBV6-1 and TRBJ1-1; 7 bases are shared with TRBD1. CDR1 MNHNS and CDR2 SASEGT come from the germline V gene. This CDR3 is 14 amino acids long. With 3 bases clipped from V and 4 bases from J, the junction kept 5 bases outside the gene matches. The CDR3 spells CASSETGRGTEAFF. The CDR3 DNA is TGTGCCAGCAGTGAGACAGGGCGAGGCACTGAAGCTTTCTTT.

CDR3 residues: CASSPSTDTQYF. DNA for the CDR3: TGTGCCAGCAGCCCGAGCACAGATACGCAGTATTTT. V and J are TRBV28 and TRBJ2-3, with D unresolved. Germline-derived CDR1 and CDR2 are MDHEN and SYDVKM. The CDR3 totals 12 residues. The V end lost 6 bases, the J end lost 0 bases, and 4 bases lay between the germline ends.

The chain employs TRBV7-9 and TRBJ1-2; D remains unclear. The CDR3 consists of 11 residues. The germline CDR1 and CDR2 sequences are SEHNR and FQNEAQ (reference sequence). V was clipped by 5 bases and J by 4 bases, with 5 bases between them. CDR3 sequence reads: CASSPSYGYTF. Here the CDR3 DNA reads TGTGCCAGCAGCCCCTCCTATGGCTACACCTTC.

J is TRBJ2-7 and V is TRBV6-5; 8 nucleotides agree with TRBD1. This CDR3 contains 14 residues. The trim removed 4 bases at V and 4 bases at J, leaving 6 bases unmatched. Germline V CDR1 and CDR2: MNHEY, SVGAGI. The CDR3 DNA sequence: TGTGCCAGCAGTTGGACAGGGAATGGGTACGAGCAGTACTTC. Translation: CASSWTGNGYEQYF.

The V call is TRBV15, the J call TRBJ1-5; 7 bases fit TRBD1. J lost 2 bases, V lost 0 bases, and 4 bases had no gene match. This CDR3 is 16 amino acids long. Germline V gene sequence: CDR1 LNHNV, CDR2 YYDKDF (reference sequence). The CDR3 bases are TGTGCCACCAGCAGAGACAGAGGACAGGGCAATCAGCCCCAGCATTTT. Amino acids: CATSRDRGQGNQPQHF.

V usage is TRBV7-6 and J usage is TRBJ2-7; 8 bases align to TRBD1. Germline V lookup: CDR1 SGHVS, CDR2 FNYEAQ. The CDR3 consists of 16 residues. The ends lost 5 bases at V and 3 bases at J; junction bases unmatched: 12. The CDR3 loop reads CASSHESGTGLYEQYF. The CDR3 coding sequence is TGTGCCAGCAGCCATGAGTCCGGGACAGGCCTCTACGAGCAGTACTTC.

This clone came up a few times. The CDR3 loop reads CASSPRVVTGSDYGYTF. The CDR3 DNA is TGTGCCAGCAGCCCCCGGGTGGTGACAGGGTCGGACTATGGCTACACCTTC. The V and J genes are TRBV7-2 and TRBJ1-2; 7 nucleotides align to TRBD1. This CDR3 is 17 amino acids long. The V gene's germline CDR1 is SGHTA and CDR2 FQGNSA. Unmatched junction bases numbered 15, after V lost 5 bases and J lost 3 bases.

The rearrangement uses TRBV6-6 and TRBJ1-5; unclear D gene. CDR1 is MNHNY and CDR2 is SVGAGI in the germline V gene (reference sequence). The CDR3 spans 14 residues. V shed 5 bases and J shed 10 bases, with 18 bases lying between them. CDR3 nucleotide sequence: TGTGCCAGCAGTCCCCGGATGGATGGTCAACCCCAGCATTTT. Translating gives CASSPRMDGQPQHF.

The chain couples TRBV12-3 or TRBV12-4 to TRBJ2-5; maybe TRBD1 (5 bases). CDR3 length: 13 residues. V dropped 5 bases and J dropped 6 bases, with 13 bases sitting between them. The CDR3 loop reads CASSQQGRQTQYF. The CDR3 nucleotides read TGTGCCAGCAGTCAGCAGGGAAGGCAGACCCAGTACTTC.

This chain's CDR3 is CASSTPRTAVSYEQYF. CDR3 DNA: TGTGCCAGCAGCACACCCCGGACAGCGGTCTCCTACGAGCAGTACTTC. The chain links TRBV11-1 to TRBJ2-7, with D possibly being TRBD1 (6 bases). From germline, CDR1 is SGHAT and CDR2 FQDESV (reference sequence). Deletions cut 5 bases from V and 0 bases from J, with 17 bases between. The CDR3 covers 16 residues.

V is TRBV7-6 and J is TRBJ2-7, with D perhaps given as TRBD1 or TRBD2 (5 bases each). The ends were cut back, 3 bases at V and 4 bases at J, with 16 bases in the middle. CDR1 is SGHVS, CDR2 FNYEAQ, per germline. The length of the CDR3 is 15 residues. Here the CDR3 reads CASSLSQGPSYEQYF. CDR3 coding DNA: TGTGCCAGCAGCTTGAGTCAGGGACCGTCTTACGAGCAGTACTTC.

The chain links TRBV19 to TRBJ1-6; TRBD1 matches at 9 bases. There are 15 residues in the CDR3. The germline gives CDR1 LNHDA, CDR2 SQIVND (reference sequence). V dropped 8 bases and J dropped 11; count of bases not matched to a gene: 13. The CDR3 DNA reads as TGTGCCAGTGGAGCCGCCGGGACAGGGATTACACCCCTCCACTTT. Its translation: CASGAAGTGITPLHF.

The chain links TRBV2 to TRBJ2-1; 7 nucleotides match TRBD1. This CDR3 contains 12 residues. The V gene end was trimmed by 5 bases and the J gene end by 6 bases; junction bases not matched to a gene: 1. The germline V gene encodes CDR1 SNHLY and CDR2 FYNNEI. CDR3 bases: TGTGCCAGCAGTAGACAGGGCAATGAGCAGTTCTTC. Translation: CASSRQGNEQFF.

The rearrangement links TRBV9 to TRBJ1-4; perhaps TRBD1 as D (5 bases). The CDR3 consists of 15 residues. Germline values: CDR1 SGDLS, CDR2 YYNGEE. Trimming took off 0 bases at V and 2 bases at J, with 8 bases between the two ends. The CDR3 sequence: CASSVGGSTNEKLFF. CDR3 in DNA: TGTGCCAGCAGCGTAGGGGGGTCGACTAATGAAAAACTGTTTTTT.

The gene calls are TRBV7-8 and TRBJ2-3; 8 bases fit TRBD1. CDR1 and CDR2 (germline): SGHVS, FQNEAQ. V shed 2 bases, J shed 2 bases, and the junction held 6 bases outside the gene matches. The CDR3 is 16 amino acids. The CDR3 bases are TGTGCCAGCAGCTTATTGGACAGGGCATACACAGATACGCAGTATTTT. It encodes CASSLLDRAYTDTQYF. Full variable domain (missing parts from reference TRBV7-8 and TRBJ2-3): GAGVSQSPRYKVAKRGQDVALRCDPISGHVSLFWYQQALGQGPEFLTYFQNEAQLDKSGLPSDRFFAERPEGSVSTLKIQRTQQEDSAVYLCASSLLDRAYTDTQYFGPGTRLTVL.

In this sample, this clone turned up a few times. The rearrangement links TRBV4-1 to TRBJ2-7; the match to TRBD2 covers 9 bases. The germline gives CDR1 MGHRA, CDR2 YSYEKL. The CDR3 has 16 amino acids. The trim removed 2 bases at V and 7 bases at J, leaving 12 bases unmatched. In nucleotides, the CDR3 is TGCGCCAGCAGCCAACCTTCTCGCGGGGGGGCTAGGGAGCAGTACTTC. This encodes CASSQPSRGGAREQYF.

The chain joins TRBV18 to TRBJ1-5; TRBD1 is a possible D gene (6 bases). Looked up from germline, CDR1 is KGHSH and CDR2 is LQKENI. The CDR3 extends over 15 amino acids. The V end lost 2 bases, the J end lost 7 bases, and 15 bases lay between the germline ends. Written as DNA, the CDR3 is TGTGCCAGCTCACCAGGGAAGGGGGGGGAGCAGCCCCAGCATTTT. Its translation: CASSPGKGGEQPQHF.

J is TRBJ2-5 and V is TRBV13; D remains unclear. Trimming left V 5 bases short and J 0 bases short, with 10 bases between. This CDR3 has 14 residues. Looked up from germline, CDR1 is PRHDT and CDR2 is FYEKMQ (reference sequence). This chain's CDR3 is CASSLDKYQETQYF. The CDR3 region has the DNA TGTGCCAGCAGCCTCGACAAATACCAAGAGACCCAGTACTTC.

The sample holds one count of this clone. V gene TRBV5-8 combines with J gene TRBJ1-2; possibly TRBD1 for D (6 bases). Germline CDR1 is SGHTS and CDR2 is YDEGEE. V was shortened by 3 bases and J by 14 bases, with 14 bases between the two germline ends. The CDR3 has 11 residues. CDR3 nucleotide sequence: TGTGCCAGCAGCTACAGGGACCAGGAAACCTTC. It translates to CASSYRDQETF.